The 4 T cell receptor beta chains given below trace back to one sample, sequenced in a study of T-cell memory formation after mild COVID-19. TCRdb used MiXCR to reprocess the 5' RACE reads, holding one entry per CDR3 protein. The data hold roughly 130,000 distinct CDR3 sequences, with about 6.5% observed a single time. The sample was PBMCs or a T cell subset sorted from them (not recorded which). These receptors originate from an adult woman who had mild COVID-19 (a few samples of this study predate the infection). Cell type and time point are not known.

The rearrangement uses TRBV4-3 and TRBJ2-1, with 10 positions matching TRBD2. The V gene's germline CDR1 is LGHNA and CDR2 YSLEER. V shed 4 bases and J 2 bases; nucleotides not matched to a gene: 2. This CDR3 has 15 residues. The CDR3 is CASSLGTSAYNEQFF. CDR3 in DNA: TGCGCCAGCAGCCTAGGGACTAGCGCCTACAATGAGCAGTTCTTC.

This clonotype was recorded many times. The gene calls are TRBV12-3 or TRBV12-4 and TRBJ2-2; 7 bases fit TRBD1. V lost 6 bases to trimming and J lost 5 bases; unmatched junction nucleotides: 9. The CDR3 has 15 residues. CDR3 loop: CASRALQGSTGELFF. The CDR3 DNA is TGTGCCAGCAGAGCCCTACAGGGGAGTACCGGGGAGCTGTTTTTT.

This clonotype was recorded a few times. The rearrangement links TRBV7-3 to TRBJ1-2, with D tentatively TRBD1 (6 bases). Trimming pared 3 bases from V and 0 bases from J, leaving 20 bases between. The CDR3 is 18 amino acids. Germline lookup yields CDR1 SGHTA and CDR2 FQGTGA. CDR3 protein: CASSLYYRDTIANYGYTF. CDR3 nucleotides: TGTGCCAGCAGCTTGTATTATCGGGACACGATAGCTAACTATGGCTACACCTTC.

This clonotype was recorded at least ten times. This chain links TRBV20-1 with TRBJ2-7, with no clear D. This CDR3 has 13 residues. V was pared by 1 base and J by 6 bases, with 13 bases between. CDR1 is DFQATT and CDR2 is SNEGSKA in the germline V gene (reference sequence). CDR3 DNA: TGCAGTGCTAGAGCCGGTTGGGCGGTCGAGCAGTACTTC. This codes for CSARAGWAVEQYF.